This T cell receptor beta chain was sequenced for a study of T cell responses to AZD1222 COVID-19 vaccine. Overall study results and limits: Spike-wide vaccine-associated CD4 TCRs dominated at 160-218 and 743-854. Targets within unmutated variant regions were reportedly found for nearly half of spike-specific TCRs. Spike-specific TCR breadth and depth grew following two AZD1222 doses.

Note on this clone: Antigen unknown.

The table came from immunoSEQ multiplex PCR; TCRdb's copy has only in-frame clones and leaves some out. The table shows around 100,000 clones, with approximately 91% occurring only once. Deletions cut 4 bases from V and 3 bases from J, with 16 bases between. The CDR3 is made up of 16 amino acids. CDR1 and CDR2 (germline): KGHDR, SFDVKD. Source: peripheral blood, taken on day 0 of AZD1222 vaccination. The sequence was collected from an adult in good health. The chain links TRBV24-1 to TRBJ2-3, with D possibly being TRBD1 or TRBD2 (6 bases each). The CDR3, as DNA: TGTGCCACCAGTGAAGGGGGACTTAGTGGGACAGATACGCAGTATTTT. Translation: CATSEGGLSGTDTQYF.